This T cell receptor beta chain was retrieved from a study of blood T cell repertoires in COVID-19 (dated by TCRdb to about 2020). A note on the overall study: Samples covering the acute and convalescent phases of COVID-19 were provided by collaborators in the United States, Italy and Spain. HLA class I and class II types, where available, came from metadata supplied by the sample provider rather than from assay-based typing. The sample metadata nearly always contained a de-identified subject ID, COVID-19 status, age in years and sex. Samples were obtained from the ongoing ImmuneRACE study (first 160 participants) and from some 1,300 subjects provided by 6 global collaborators. Deeply sampled blood TCRbeta repertoires from subjects exposed to, actively infected with, or recovered from COVID-19 were included in the dataset. The repertoires were released in a freely available public database intended as a resource for research on the immune response to SARS-CoV-2. The material from the prospective study consisted of cDNA or gDNA derived from T cells, B-cell-depleted T cells, or PBMCs. Paper-wide results and their limitations: How much clinical and demographic metadata was included differed by source and by participant, and the metadata was provided uncurated.

Regarding this clone: What antigen it recognizes has not been identified. The record has no base qualities; no much larger clone is one base away.

The collaborating institutions used their own protocols to collect whole blood in K2EDTA tubes. Collaborator samples were shipped for TCRbeta analysis as frozen whole blood, isolated PBMCs, or DNA extracted from either sample type. TCRbeta CDR3 regions were amplified from genomic DNA using the immunoSEQ Assay, a bias-controlled multiplex PCR. As for the original processing: The number of nucleated cells in each sample was estimated by amplification of reference gene primers within the assay. Sequence reads were collapsed and filtered to measure the absolute abundance of every unique TCRbeta CDR3 rearrangement. For each sample, productive Simpson clonality was calculated as the square root of Simpson's diversity index over productive rearrangements. The immuneACCESS repertoire file appears here via TCRdb, limited to in-frame rearrangements. These files lack a portion of the clones; in checked studies, under half of the deficit traces to unresolved V genes, and the cause of the others is not known. V, J and clone size are taken as reported in that table, and D and trimming were inferred from the DNA itself. The sample table shows roughly 100,000 clones, and approximately 89% are seen once. The top ten hold 17% of the sample.

The trim is 3 bases for V and 0 bases for J, with a gap of 8 bases between the germline ends. CDR1 and CDR2 were assigned from the germline V gene as MGHRA and YSYEKL. The CDR3 numbers 14 residues from cysteine through phenylalanine. The sequence is cut down to CDR3 DNA, 42 bases in frame from base 1. The sequence links TRBV4-1 to TRBJ2-5; the best D guess is TRBD1, with 6 bases matching. This receptor was identified in a woman over 75 in a cohort sampled during active COVID-19. Source material: peripheral blood. The DNA sequence is given as TGCGCCAGCAGCCATCAGGGGTACCAAGAGACCCAGTACTTC. This codes for CASSHQGYQETQYF.